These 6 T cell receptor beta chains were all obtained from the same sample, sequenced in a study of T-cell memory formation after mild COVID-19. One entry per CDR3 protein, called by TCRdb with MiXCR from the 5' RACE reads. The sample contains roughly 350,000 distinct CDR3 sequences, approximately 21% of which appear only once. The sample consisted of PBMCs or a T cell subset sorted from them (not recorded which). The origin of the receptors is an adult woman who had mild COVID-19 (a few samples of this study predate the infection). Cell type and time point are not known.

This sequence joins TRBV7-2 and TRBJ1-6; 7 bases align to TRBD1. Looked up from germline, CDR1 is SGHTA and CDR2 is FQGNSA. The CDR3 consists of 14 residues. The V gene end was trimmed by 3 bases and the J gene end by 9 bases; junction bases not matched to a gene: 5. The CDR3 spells CASSFGTVPSPLHF. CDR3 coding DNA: TGTGCCAGCAGCTTCGGGACAGTCCCTTCACCCCTCCACTTT.

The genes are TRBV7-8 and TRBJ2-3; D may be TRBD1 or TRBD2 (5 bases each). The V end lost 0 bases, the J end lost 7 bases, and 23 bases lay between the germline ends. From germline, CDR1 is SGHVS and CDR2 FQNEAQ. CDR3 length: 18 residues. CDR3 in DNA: TGTGCCAGCAGCTTAGCGTACGGGACCGCTGGCGGGTGGAATACGCAGTATTTT. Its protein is CASSLAYGTAGGWNTQYF.

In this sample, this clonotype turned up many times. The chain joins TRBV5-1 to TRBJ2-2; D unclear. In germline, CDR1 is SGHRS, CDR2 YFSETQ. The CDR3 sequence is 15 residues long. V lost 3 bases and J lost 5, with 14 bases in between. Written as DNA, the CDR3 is TGCGCCAGCAGCTCTTCAGACACCCAAACCGGGGAGCTGTTTTTT. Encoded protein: CASSSSDTQTGELFF.

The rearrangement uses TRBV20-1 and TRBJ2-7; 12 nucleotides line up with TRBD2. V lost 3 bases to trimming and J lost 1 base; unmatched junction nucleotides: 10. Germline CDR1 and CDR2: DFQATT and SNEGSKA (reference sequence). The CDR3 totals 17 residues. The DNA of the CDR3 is TGCAGTGCTAGCGGTCTGACTAGCGGGAGTCTTTCCTACGAGCAGTACTTC. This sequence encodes CSASGLTSGSLSYEQYF.

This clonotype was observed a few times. In DNA form, the CDR3 reads TGCAGTGCTAGAGACGCCCAGAAATTCAGTGGCACAGATACGCAGTATTTT. The encoded protein is CSARDAQKFSGTDTQYF. The chain uses TRBV20-1 and TRBJ2-3; D call uncertain. Germline CDR1 reads DFQATT; CDR2 reads SNEGSKA (reference sequence). This CDR3 spans 17 amino acids. V was trimmed by 0 bases and J by 1 base, leaving 17 bases between them.

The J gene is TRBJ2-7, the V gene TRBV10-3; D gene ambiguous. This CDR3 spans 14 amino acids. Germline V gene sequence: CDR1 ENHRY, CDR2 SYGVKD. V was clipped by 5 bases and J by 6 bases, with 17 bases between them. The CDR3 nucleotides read TGTGCCATCAGTAAAAAGGGTTCGTGGCTCGAGCAGTACTTC. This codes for CAISKKGSWLEQYF.